Below are 30 T cell receptor beta chains sequenced from a single sample in a study of blood T cell repertoires in COVID-19. Repertoires were generated with immunoSEQ multiplex PCR, while TCRdb's copy carries only in-frame clones and drops some. The sample shows 140,000 to 150,000 clones, about 88% of them seen only once. The sample was peripheral blood. The receptors come from a human donor in a cohort sampled during active COVID-19.

CDR3 DNA: TGCAGTGCTAGAGCTCACAATGAGCAGTTCTTC. It is translated as CSARAHNEQFF. V is TRBV20-1 and J is TRBJ2-1; D not resolved. The ends were cut back, 1 base at V and 5 bases at J, with 3 bases in the middle. Per the germline V gene, CDR1 is DFQATT and CDR2 is SNEGSKA (reference sequence). The CDR3 runs 11 residues.

This clone has just one count. The V gene is TRBV11-2, the J gene TRBJ2-2; unclear D gene. The CDR3 is 15 amino acids. Trimming removed 6 bases at V and 4 bases at J, with 15 bases between. Germline loops: CDR1 SGHAT, CDR2 FQNNGV. CDR3 bases: TGTGCCAGCAGTCCTAACCGACTGAGCACCGGGGAGCTGTTTTTT. Translated: CASSPNRLSTGELFF.

This chain links TRBV6-1 with TRBJ2-3, with 9 bases that match TRBD2. V lost 0 bases, J lost 1 base, and 2 bases stayed unmatched. The CDR3 runs to 16 residues. Germline CDR1 MNHNS, CDR2 SASEGT. The CDR3 nucleotides are TGTGCCAGCAGTGAAGCGCGACTAGCGGGCACAGATACGCAGTATTTT. Residues: CASSEARLAGTDTQYF.

This chain joins TRBV7-9 and TRBJ2-3; possibly TRBD2 for D (6 bases). The CDR3 has 19 amino acids. Germline assignment: CDR1 SEHNR and CDR2 FQNEAQ (reference sequence). The V end lost 5 bases, the J end lost 4 bases, and 28 bases lay between the germline ends. This CDR3 is CASSLKLSWRDDSPDTQYF. The CDR3 region has the DNA TGTGCCAGCAGCCTGAAGTTAAGTTGGCGGGATGATTCGCCAGATACGCAGTATTTT.

This chain uses TRBV7-9 with TRBJ2-2, with 8 nucleotides matching TRBD2. CDR1 is SEHNR and CDR2 is FQNEAQ in the germline V gene (reference sequence). V lost 5 bases to trimming and J lost 4 bases; unmatched junction nucleotides: 9. The CDR3 covers 16 residues. The CDR3 bases are TGTGCCAGCAGCGCAAGACGACTAGCGAGCACCGGGGAGCTGTTTTTT. This codes for CASSARRLASTGELFF.

The chain is built from TRBV29-1 and TRBJ2-1, with 10 nucleotides matching TRBD2. There are 20 residues in the CDR3. The germline gives CDR1 SQVTM, CDR2 ANQGSEA. Unmatched junction bases numbered 31, after V lost 8 bases and J lost 9 bases. This CDR3 reads CSFEGWGSGRQRYMVGEQFF. The DNA of the CDR3 is TGCAGCTTCGAGGGTTGGGGTAGCGGGAGGCAACGGTACATGGTTGGTGAGCAGTTCTTC.

The rearrangement uses TRBV6-5 and TRBJ2-1; TRBD2 is a possible D gene (6 bases). The germline V gene has CDR1 MNHEY and CDR2 SVGAGI. With 2 bases removed from V and 9 bases from J, the gap between germline ends came to 17 bases. This CDR3 region has 15 residues. Here the CDR3 DNA reads TGTGCCAGCAGTTACACATCCGGGCACGGGGGTGAGCAGTTCTTC. Translated, it gives CASSYTSGHGGEQFF.

The rearrangement uses TRBV5-4 and TRBJ2-7; D is perhaps TRBD2 (7 bases). V was clipped by 4 bases and J by 5 bases, with 16 bases between them. The length of the CDR3 is 14 residues. CDR1 is SGHNT and CDR2 is YYREEE in the germline V gene (reference sequence). The CDR3 protein is CASSPRGRGDEQYF. CDR3 DNA: TGTGCCAGCAGCCCGAGGGGGAGGGGGGACGAGCAGTACTTC.

The rearrangement joins TRBV7-9 to TRBJ1-1, with 10 bases aligning to TRBD1. Per the germline V gene, CDR1 is SEHNR and CDR2 is FQNEAQ (reference sequence). J lost 5 bases, V lost 3 bases, and 3 bases had no gene match. This CDR3 is built from 14 residues. CDR3 sequence (DNA): TGTGCCAGCAGCTTTCCGGGACAGGGGACTGAAGCTTTCTTT. Its translation: CASSFPGQGTEAFF.

This clone was observed a few times. The genes are TRBV30 and TRBJ2-7; 9 positions agree with TRBD1. J lost 9 bases, V lost 2 bases, and 5 bases had no gene match. CDR3 length: 12 amino acids. Germline-derived CDR1 and CDR2 are GTSNPN and SVGIG (reference sequence). The CDR3 DNA follows: TGTGCCTGGAGTCCGGGACAGGGTCCGCAGTACTTC. It encodes CAWSPGQGPQYF.

This chain links TRBV9 with TRBJ2-3; D is possibly TRBD1 (5 bases). CDR3 length: 14 amino acids. V lost 0 bases, J lost 4 bases, and 9 bases lay in between. Per germline, CDR1 SGDLS and CDR2 YYNGEE. The CDR3 nucleotides read TGTGCCAGCAGCGTAGATCAGGGTCCAGATACGCAGTATTTT. Encoded protein: CASSVDQGPDTQYF.

V gene TRBV28 combines with J gene TRBJ2-3; 7 bases match TRBD2. Germline assignment: CDR1 MDHEN and CDR2 SYDVKM. This CDR3 spans 14 amino acids. The J segment lost 2 bases and the V segment lost 8 bases, leaving 7 bases of the junction unmatched. CDR3 DNA: TGTGCCAGCGCATCTAGCGGATACACAGATACGCAGTATTTT. Amino acid sequence: CASASSGYTDTQYF.

The table lists this clone with a count of one. The chain employs TRBV4-1 and TRBJ1-2; no reliable D call. The CDR3 is 13 amino acids. Trimming left V 0 bases short and J 2 bases short, with 4 bases between. CDR1 MGHRA and CDR2 YSYEKL come from the germline V gene. CDR3 residues: CASSQERNYGYTF. In DNA form, the CDR3 reads TGCGCCAGCAGCCAAGAGAGGAACTATGGCTACACCTTC.

V gene TRBV4-1 combines with J gene TRBJ1-4, with 7 bases identical to TRBD1. The CDR3 is 17 amino acids. With 2 bases clipped from V and 2 bases from J, the junction kept 8 bases outside the gene matches. CDR1 is MGHRA, CDR2 YSYEKL, per germline. CDR3 nucleotides: TGCGCCAGCAGCCAAACGCGACAGGGAACGACTAATGAAAAACTGTTTTTT. Amino acids: CASSQTRQGTTNEKLFF.

This chain links TRBV4-3 with TRBJ2-1; 8 bases map to TRBD1. CDR1 is LGHNA and CDR2 is YSLEER in the germline V gene. This CDR3 spans 14 amino acids. The J segment lost 8 bases and the V segment lost 3 bases, leaving 6 bases of the junction unmatched. The CDR3 reads CASSQLDRGDEQFF. The CDR3, as DNA: TGCGCCAGCAGCCAGCTTGACAGGGGAGATGAGCAGTTCTTC.

The V call is TRBV7-9, the J call TRBJ1-2; D is ambiguous. The germline CDR1 and CDR2 sequences are SEHNR and FQNEAQ (reference sequence). The V end lost 0 bases, the J end lost 1 base, and 3 bases lay between the germline ends. This CDR3 spans 13 amino acids. In DNA, the CDR3 is TGTGCCAGCAGCTTAGCTAATAACTATGGCTACACCTTC. The encoded protein is CASSLANNYGYTF. Full variable domain (outside the CDR3, taken from reference TRBV7-9 and TRBJ1-2): DTGVSQNPRHKITKRGQNVTFRCDPISEHNRLYWYRQTLGQGPEFLTYFQNEAQLEKSRLLSDRFSAERPKGSFSTLEIQRTEQGDSAMYLCASSLANNYGYTFGSGTRLTVV.

The rearrangement links TRBV6-6 to TRBJ2-1; TRBD2 might be the D (5 bases). V dropped 5 bases and J dropped 6 bases, with 17 bases sitting between them. The CDR3 covers 15 residues. Germline V gene data show CDR1 as MNHNY and CDR2 as SVGAGI (reference sequence). This CDR3 reads CASSPGITTANEQFF. The CDR3 DNA reads TGTGCCAGCAGTCCGGGGATCACGACGGCCAATGAGCAGTTCTTC.

V usage is TRBV4-3 and J usage is TRBJ2-7; D is possibly TRBD2 (7 bases). Germline loops: CDR1 LGHNA, CDR2 YSLEER. This CDR3 comprises 13 residues. The ends were cut back, 4 bases at V and 6 bases at J, with 13 bases in the middle. The CDR3 region is CASSPRGGGEQYF. CDR3 DNA: TGCGCCAGCAGCCCCCGGGGAGGGGGCGAGCAGTACTTC.

The V and J genes are TRBV4-1 and TRBJ2-6; 11 bases align to TRBD1. The CDR3 is made up of 16 amino acids. Germline V gives CDR1 MGHRA, CDR2 YSYEKL. The junction had 1 base not matched to a gene; V was cut back by 4 bases and J by 2 bases. The CDR3 DNA reads TGCGCCAGCAGCCGGGACAGGGGGACTGGGGCCAACGTCCTGACTTTC. Residues: CASSRDRGTGANVLTF.

The rearrangement joins TRBV6-6 to TRBJ2-7; 7 bases are shared with TRBD1. The trim removed 5 bases at V and 0 bases at J, leaving 16 bases unmatched. The CDR3 is made up of 18 amino acids. Germline V CDR1 and CDR2: MNHNY, SVGAGI (reference sequence). The CDR3 region is CASSQMGRQGLSSYEQYF. CDR3 DNA sequence: TGTGCCAGCAGTCAAATGGGTAGACAGGGATTAAGCTCCTACGAGCAGTACTTC.

The CDR3 sequence: CASSPIGGDTQYF. In DNA, the CDR3 is TGTGCCAGCAGCCCCATTGGCGGCGATACGCAGTATTTT. The V gene is TRBV9, the J gene TRBJ2-3; no reliable D call. The CDR3 extends over 13 amino acids. Trimming left V 4 bases short and J 6 bases short, with 12 bases between. CDR1 is SGDLS, CDR2 YYNGEE, per germline.

The V and J genes are TRBV28 and TRBJ2-3; 9 nucleotides match TRBD1. With V trimmed by 6 bases and J by 4 bases, 11 bases remained unmatched. In germline, CDR1 is MDHEN, CDR2 SYDVKM. This CDR3 has 16 residues. CDR3 DNA sequence: TGTGCCAGCAGCAAAACCGGGACAGGGATATCAGATACGCAGTATTTT. This codes for CASSKTGTGISDTQYF.

V is TRBV5-5 and J is TRBJ2-1, with TRBD2 matching over 8 bases. Germline V gene data show CDR1 as SGHKS and CDR2 as YYEKEE (reference sequence). V was pared by 4 bases and J by 4 bases, with 7 bases of the junction left unmatched. The CDR3 is 15 residues long. The CDR3 coding sequence is TGTGCCAGCAGCCGCCTAGTAGCGGGATACAATGAGCAGTTCTTC. This gives the protein CASSRLVAGYNEQFF.

The chain uses TRBV7-9 and TRBJ1-1, with a weak D call TRBD1 (6 bases). Trimming shortened V by 0 bases and J by 4 bases, and 15 bases separated the two germline ends. The CDR3 loop spans 16 amino acids. Germline V gives CDR1 SEHNR, CDR2 FQNEAQ (reference sequence). CDR3 loop: CASSLAEGGRVTEAFF. The CDR3 nucleotides read TGTGCCAGCAGCTTAGCTGAGGGGGGGCGGGTCACTGAAGCTTTCTTT.

This rearrangement joins TRBV28 to TRBJ1-1; D unclear. The ends were cut back, 5 bases at V and 1 base at J, with 11 bases in the middle. The length of the CDR3 is 14 residues. Germline V gene data show CDR1 as MDHEN and CDR2 as SYDVKM. The DNA for the CDR3 is TGTGCCAGCAGTATTCTAGGCTGGAACACTGAAGCTTTCTTT. This translates into CASSILGWNTEAFF. Full variable domain (remainder filled in from reference TRBV28 and TRBJ1-1): DVKVTQSSRYLVKRTGEKVFLECVQDMDHENMFWYRQDPGLGLRLIYFSYDVKMKEKGDIPEGYSVSREKKERFSLILESASTNQTSMYLCASSILGWNTEAFFGQGTRLTVV.

V and J are TRBV30 and TRBJ1-4, with TRBD1 matching 7 bases. V shed 4 bases, J shed 7 bases, and the junction held 6 bases outside the gene matches. CDR3 length: 13 residues. The germline CDR1 and CDR2 sequences are GTSNPN and SVGIG (reference sequence). The chain's CDR3 is CAWNDRVFEKLFF. The CDR3 DNA reads TGTGCCTGGAATGACAGGGTTTTTGAAAAACTGTTTTTT.

The chain joins TRBV9 to TRBJ2-5; no reliable D call. Between the trimmed V and J ends, which lost 1 base and 5 bases, there was a span of 12 bases. CDR3 length: 14 amino acids. Germline V gene data show CDR1 as SGDLS and CDR2 as YYNGEE. CDR3 sequence reads: CASSVRWSTETQYF. The CDR3 DNA reads TGTGCCAGCAGCGTAAGATGGAGTACGGAGACCCAGTACTTC.

The J gene is TRBJ2-1, the V gene TRBV6-4; 13 positions agree with TRBD2. Germline V CDR1 and CDR2: MRHNA, SNTAGT. V shed 4 bases and J 9 bases; nucleotides not matched to a gene: 6. This CDR3 comprises 15 residues. The DNA for the CDR3 is TGTGCCAGCAGTGGGACTAGCGGGAGATTTAGTGAGCAGTTCTTC. Its translation is CASSGTSGRFSEQFF.

This clone was observed a single time. The rearrangement links TRBV6-6 to TRBJ2-3; TRBD2 might be the D (7 bases). CDR1 and CDR2 from the germline V gene are MNHNY and SVGAGI (reference sequence). Trimming cost V 6 bases and J 4 bases, with 17 bases left between them. The CDR3 runs 15 residues. The CDR3 coding sequence is TGTGCCAGCAGATTAGGGGGGGGGTCCCCAGATACGCAGTATTTT. It yields the protein CASRLGGGSPDTQYF.

V usage is TRBV28 and J usage is TRBJ1-1; D uncertain. CDR3 length equals 14 residues. V lost 2 bases, J lost 3 bases, and 10 bases lay in between. From germline, CDR1 is MDHEN and CDR2 SYDVKM. CDR3 region: CASSLVLGYTEAFF. CDR3 DNA sequence: TGTGCCAGCAGTTTAGTGCTCGGGTACACTGAAGCTTTCTTT.